The rows below give T cell receptor beta chains drawn from one sample of a study of cytomegalovirus exposure and HLA in healthy donors. Measured with immunoSEQ multiplex PCR; TCRdb has only the in-frame clones, and not every one. The table lists around 200,000 clones, over 75% of them singletons, with 2.5% to 4% in the top ten. Sequencing was carried out using PBMCs. The receptors were gathered from a female donor in good health and CMV-seronegative. The CDR3 runs from the conserved cysteine through the conserved F or W. The D gene is left open where the match is weak. Clone sizes are given selectively: once, few, many, or a class where the clone is expanded.

>TRBV10-3|TRBJ1-5|TRBD1|few
TGTGCCATCAGCCGGGACAGGGTTGATCAGCCCCAGCATTTT
CAISRDRVDQPQHF
>TRBV10-3|TRBJ2-1|TRBD2|.
TGTGCCATCAGTCCTCTAGCGGGAGGGGGGAATGAGCAGTTCTTC
CAISPLAGGGNEQFF
>TRBV19|TRBJ1-6|TRBD1|.
TGTGCCAGTAGTACCAACAGGGGGACACGGAATAATTCACCCCTCCACTTT
CASSTNRGTRNNSPLHF
>TRBV6-1|TRBJ2-7|.|.
TGTGCCAGCAGTGAAGTCAGGGAATCCTACGAGCAGTACTTC
CASSEVRESYEQYF
>TRBV9|TRBJ2-1|TRBD2|.
TGTGCCAGCAGCGGAGATAGCGGGACATACAATGAGCAGTTCTTC
CASSGDSGTYNEQFF
>TRBV15|TRBJ1-1|.|.
TGTGCCACCAGCAGAGCGACAGTGAACACTGAAGCTTTCTTT
CATSRATVNTEAFF
>TRBV5-1|TRBJ1-2|.|.
TGCGCCAGCAGCTTGGGAGGCCAGACGGGCTACACCTTC
CASSLGGQTGYTF
>TRBV27|TRBJ1-1|TRBD1|once
TGTGCCAGCAGTACACAGGGGGCGGCCCTATTTGGCACTGAAGCTTTCTTT
CASSTQGAALFGTEAFF
>TRBV7-6|TRBJ2-3|TRBD2|few
TGTGCCAGCAGCTTTCCTAGCGGCCAAAACCCACCAGATACGCAGTATTTT
CASSFPSGQNPPDTQYF
>TRBV13|TRBJ2-3|TRBD1|.
TGTGCCAGCAGCTTCCGAGACAGGGCAGATACGCAGTATTTT
CASSFRDRADTQYF
>TRBV11-3|TRBJ2-5|.|.
TGTGCCAGCACTTTTTATCGGGGACAAGAGACCCAGTACTTC
CASTFYRGQETQYF
>TRBV19|TRBJ2-2|.|.
TGTGCCAGTACTAACGGGGCCGGGGAGCTGTTTTTT
CASTNGAGELFF
>TRBV28|TRBJ2-2|.|few
TGTGCCAGCAGCCCGGGAGTCGGGGAGCTGTTTTTT
CASSPGVGELFF
>TRBV28|TRBJ1-2|.|.
TGTGCCAGCAGTAGGCGGGGCTACACCTTC
CASSRRGYTF
>TRBV25-1|TRBJ1-1|TRBD1|.
TGTGCCAGCAGTGCCCAGGGGGGAACTGAAGCTTTCTTT
CASSAQGGTEAFF
>TRBV18|TRBJ2-5|.|.
TGTGCCAGCTCACAAACAGGGCTCGGTGAGACCCAGTACTTC
CASSQTGLGETQYF
>TRBV27|TRBJ1-6|TRBD1|once
TGTGCCAGCAGTATAAGACAGGGCTATAATTCACCCCTCCACTTT
CASSIRQGYNSPLHF
>TRBV7-2|TRBJ2-7|.|.
TGTGCCAGCAGACGAACAGGGTGGTACGAGCAGTACTTC
CASRRTGWYEQYF
>TRBV14|TRBJ2-5|TRBD2|once
TGTGCCAGCAGCCAGCTGGGAGGGTCACCGCCGGAGACCCAGTACTTC
CASSQLGGSPPETQYF
>TRBV19|TRBJ1-3|.|few
TGTGCCAGTAGTAGGAGGGGTGGAAACACCATATATTTT
CASSRRGGNTIYF
>TRBV9|TRBJ2-7|TRBD2|.
TGTGCCAGCAGCGAACGACTAGCGGACTACGAGCAGTACTTC
CASSERLADYEQYF
>TRBV27|TRBJ2-7|TRBD1|.
TGTGCCAGCAGTTCCGCAGGGGGCATAAGAGCCTACGAGCAGTACTTC
CASSSAGGIRAYEQYF
>TRBV7-3|TRBJ2-1|TRBD1|.
TGTGCCAGCAGCCCGGACAGGGGAAACAATGAGCAGTTCTTC
CASSPDRGNNEQFF
>TRBV30|TRBJ1-1|TRBD1|once
TGTGCCTGGAGTTTAGGGAGATGGACAGGGGGCACTGAAGCTTTCTTT
CAWSLGRWTGGTEAFF
>TRBV30|TRBJ2-1|.|.
TGTGCCTGGACTCCGACGACATACAATGAGCAGTTCTTC
CAWTPTTYNEQFF
>TRBV7-2|TRBJ2-7|TRBD2|.
TGTGCCAGCAGCCCCGTGGCTAGCGGGAGTATGGAGCAGTACTTC
CASSPVASGSMEQYF
>TRBV28|TRBJ1-3|.|.
TGTGCCAGCAGTGAAACAGGAATCTCTGGAAACACCATATATTTT
CASSETGISGNTIYF
>TRBV5-5|TRBJ1-5|.|.
TGTGCCAGCAGCTTGGCCGGGGTGGGTAATCAGCCCCAGCATTTT
CASSLAGVGNQPQHF
>TRBV28|TRBJ1-2|.|.
TGTGCCAGCACCCCGCCGGGATACTATGGCTACACCTTC
CASTPPGYYGYTF
>TRBV5-6|TRBJ2-7|.|.
TGTGCCAGCCGGCAGTATGGGGCCTCCTACGAGCAGTACTTC
CASRQYGASYEQYF
>TRBV19|TRBJ2-7|.|.
TGTGCCAGTATGGACAGATCATACGAGCAGTACTTC
CASMDRSYEQYF
>TRBV13|TRBJ2-1|TRBD1|.
TGTGCCAGCAGCTTTGGCAGGGGGCTTTACAATGAGCAGTTCTTC
CASSFGRGLYNEQFF
>TRBV7-3|TRBJ1-1|TRBD1|.
TGTGCCAGCAGCTCACAGGGGGCGGTGAACACTGAAGCTTTCTTT
CASSSQGAVNTEAFF
>TRBV2|TRBJ1-4|TRBD1|.
TGTGCCAGCAGTCGACAGGGACCTAATGAAAAACTGTTTTTT
CASSRQGPNEKLFF
>TRBV7-9|TRBJ1-1|.|.
TGTGCCACTACGAACGGTGCCCTCGAGGCTTTCTTT
CATTNGALEAFF
>TRBV9|TRBJ2-7|TRBD2|.
TGTGCCAGCAGCGTAGGATTAGCGGGAGTGAGCGAGCAGTACTTC
CASSVGLAGVSEQYF
>TRBV14|TRBJ2-1|TRBD1|.
TGTGCCAGCAGCCAAGTATTGGACAGGGTGAACTACAATGAGCAGTTCTTC
CASSQVLDRVNYNEQFF
>TRBV7-6|TRBJ2-5|TRBD2|.
TGTGCCAGCAGCTTAGCGGTAGCGGGGGGTCAAGAGACCCAGTACTTC
CASSLAVAGGQETQYF
>TRBV5-1|TRBJ2-7|.|.
TGCGCCAGCAACGGCGGTCTAACCTACGAGCAGTACTTC
CASNGGLTYEQYF
>TRBV7-9|TRBJ2-7|.|.
TGTGCCACTACCGGACTTTTTTACGAGCAGTACTTC
CATTGLFYEQYF
>TRBV7-3|TRBJ2-7|TRBD2|.
TGTGCCAGCAGCAACGGACTAGTTAGCGGCCGGCAGTACTTC
CASSNGLVSGRQYF
>TRBV10-1|TRBJ1-2|TRBD1|.
TGCGCCAGCAGGGGTGACAGGGGAGATGGCTACACCTTC
CASRGDRGDGYTF
>TRBV15|TRBJ2-3|.|.
TGTGCCACCAGCAGGACCAAGGGGTTGGCAGATACGCAGTATTTT
CATSRTKGLADTQYF
>TRBV6-5|TRBJ1-1|TRBD1|few
TGTGCCAGCAGTATATCGGGGACAGTATGGGAAGCTTTCTTT
CASSISGTVWEAFF
>TRBV28|TRBJ2-4|.|.
TGTGCCAGCAGTCCACGGGTTCAGGCCAAAAACATTCAGTACTTC
CASSPRVQAKNIQYF
>TRBV5-8|TRBJ1-4|.|.
TGTGCCAGCAGCTTGCCGGGGGGCACTAATGAAAAACTGTTTTTT
CASSLPGGTNEKLFF
>TRBV30|TRBJ2-6|.|.
TGTGCCTGGAGTGCCGCAGGGGAAATCTCTGGGGCCAACGTCCTGACTTTC
CAWSAAGEISGANVLTF